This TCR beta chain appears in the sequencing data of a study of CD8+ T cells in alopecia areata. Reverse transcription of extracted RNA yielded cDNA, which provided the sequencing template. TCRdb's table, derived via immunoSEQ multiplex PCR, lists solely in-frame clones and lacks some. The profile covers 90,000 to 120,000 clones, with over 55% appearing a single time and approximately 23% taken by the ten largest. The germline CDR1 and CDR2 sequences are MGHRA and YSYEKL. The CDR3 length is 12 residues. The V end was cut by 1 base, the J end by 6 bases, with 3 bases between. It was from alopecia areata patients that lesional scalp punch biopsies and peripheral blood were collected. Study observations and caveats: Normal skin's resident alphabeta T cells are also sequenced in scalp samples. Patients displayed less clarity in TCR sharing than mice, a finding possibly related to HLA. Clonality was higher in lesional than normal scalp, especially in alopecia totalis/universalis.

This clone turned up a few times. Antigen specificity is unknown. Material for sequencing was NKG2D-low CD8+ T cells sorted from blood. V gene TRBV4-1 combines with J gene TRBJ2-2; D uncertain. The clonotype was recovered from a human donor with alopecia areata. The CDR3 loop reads CASSQVPGELFF. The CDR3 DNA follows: TGCGCCAGCAGCCAAGTCCCCGGGGAGCTGTTTTTT.